This T cell receptor beta chain was retrieved from a study of blood T cell repertoires in COVID-19. Overall study context: There were acute and convalescent COVID-19 samples, and they came from the United States, Italy and Spain. T cells, B-cell-depleted T cells, or PBMCs provided the cDNA or gDNA that served as material.

Authors' data handling: Amplifying reference gene primers gave estimates of nucleated cell counts. Assay: immunoSEQ multiplex PCR; the TCRdb copy retains only in-frame clones and omits some. The V and J calls and clone size were taken over from that table, and D and trimming were inferred from the DNA. This sample has 90,000 or so clones, with approximately 91% found just once. This clone was observed a single time. This clonotype was obtained from a human donor with active COVID-19. The donor label of this sample is uncertain. Sequences were obtained from peripheral blood.

CDR3 sequence reads: CASSRKPYRLADSYEQYF. DNA of the CDR3: TGTGCCAGCAGCCGGAAACCATACCGACTAGCGGATTCCTACGAGCAGTACTTC. The chain is built from TRBV3-1 (or the pseudogene TRBV3-2) and TRBJ2-7, with 9 bases identical to TRBD2. Trimming at V came to 4 bases and at J to 1 base, leaving 14 bases not matched to a gene. Germline V gene lookup returns CDR1 LGHDT and CDR2 YNNKEL (reference sequence). The CDR3 runs to 18 residues.